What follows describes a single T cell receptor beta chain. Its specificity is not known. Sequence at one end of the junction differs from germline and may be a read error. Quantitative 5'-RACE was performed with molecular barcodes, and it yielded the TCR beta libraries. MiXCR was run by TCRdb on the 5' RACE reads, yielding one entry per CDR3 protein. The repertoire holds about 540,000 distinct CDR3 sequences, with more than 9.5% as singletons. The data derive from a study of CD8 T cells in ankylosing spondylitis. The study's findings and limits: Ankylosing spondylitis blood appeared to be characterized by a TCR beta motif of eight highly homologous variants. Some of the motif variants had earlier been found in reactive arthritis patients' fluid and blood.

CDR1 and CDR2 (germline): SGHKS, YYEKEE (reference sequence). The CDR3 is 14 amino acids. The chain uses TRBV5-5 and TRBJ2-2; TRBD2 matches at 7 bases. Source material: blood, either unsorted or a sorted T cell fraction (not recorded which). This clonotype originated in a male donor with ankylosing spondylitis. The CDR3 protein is CASGSGLASGELLF. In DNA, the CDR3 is TGTGCCAGCGGCTCGGGGCTAGCCAGCGGGGAGCTGCTTTTT.